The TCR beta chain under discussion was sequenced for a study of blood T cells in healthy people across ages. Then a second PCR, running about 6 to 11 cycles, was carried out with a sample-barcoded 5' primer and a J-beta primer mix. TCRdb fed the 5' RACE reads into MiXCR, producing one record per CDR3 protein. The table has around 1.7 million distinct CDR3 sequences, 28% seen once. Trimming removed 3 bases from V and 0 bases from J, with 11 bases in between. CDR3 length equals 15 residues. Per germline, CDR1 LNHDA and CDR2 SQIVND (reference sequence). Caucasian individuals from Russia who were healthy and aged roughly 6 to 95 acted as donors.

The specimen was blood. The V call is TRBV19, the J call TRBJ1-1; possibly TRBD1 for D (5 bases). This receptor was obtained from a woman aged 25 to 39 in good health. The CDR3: CASSMGTAVNTEAFF. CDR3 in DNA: TGTGCCAGTAGTATGGGGACCGCTGTGAACACTGAAGCTTTCTTT.